Listed below are T cell receptor beta chains from one sample, sequenced in a study of identical twins. TCRdb processed the 5' RACE reads anew with MiXCR; each CDR3 protein has one entry. The top ten clones hold about 1.6% of a sample with nearly 650,000 distinct CDR3 sequences, just over 7% of them seen once. This sample also appeared in a second study, on yellow fever vaccine responses in identical twins.

Specimen: PBMCs. The receptors shown here come from a woman between 18 and 29 years old in good health. Both conserved end residues are part of each CDR3. Fields, in order: V gene, J gene, D gene, clone size, CDR3 protein, CDR3 DNA. The D gene is left open where the match is weak. A clone size is listed for some rows: how often the clone was seen (once, few, many), or a class if it is expanded.

v_gene: TRBV7-8
j_gene: TRBJ2-4
d_gene: TRBD2
abundance: NA
CDR3aa: CASSPDGTTKNIQYF
CDR3nt: TGTGCCAGCAGCCCGGACGGGACTACAAAAAACATTCAGTACTTC

v_gene: TRBV14
j_gene: TRBJ1-1
d_gene: NA
abundance: NA
CDR3aa: CASSQAQGVFPGAFF
CDR3nt: TGTGCCAGCAGCCAAGCCCAGGGAGTTTTCCCTGGGGCTTTCTTT

v_gene: TRBV7-9
j_gene: TRBJ1-2
d_gene: NA
abundance: few
CDR3aa: CASSPPGDPYGYTF
CDR3nt: TGTGCCAGCAGCCCACCGGGGGACCCCTATGGCTACACCTTC

v_gene: TRBV20-1
j_gene: TRBJ2-2
d_gene: NA
abundance: NA
CDR3aa: CSAQITGTPEGLTGELFF
CDR3nt: TGCAGTGCTCAAATTACCGGGACGCCTGAGGGCCTTACCGGGGAGCTGTTTTTT

v_gene: TRBV9
j_gene: TRBJ1-1
d_gene: NA
abundance: many
CDR3aa: CASSVSSTRGGTEAFF
CDR3nt: TGTGCCAGCAGCGTTTCCTCCACCAGGGGCGGAACTGAAGCTTTCTTT

v_gene: TRBV11-2
j_gene: TRBJ2-7
d_gene: TRBD2
abundance: NA
CDR3aa: CASSSSGYEQYF
CDR3nt: TGTGCCAGCAGCTCTAGCGGTTACGAGCAGTACTTC

v_gene: TRBV7-2
j_gene: TRBJ2-2
d_gene: NA
abundance: NA
CDR3aa: CASSGGEGTGELFF
CDR3nt: TGTGCCAGCAGTGGGGGAGAGGGAACCGGGGAGCTGTTTTTT

v_gene: TRBV6-1
j_gene: TRBJ2-3
d_gene: TRBD1
abundance: NA
CDR3aa: CASSGQGATRTDTQYF
CDR3nt: TGTGCCAGCAGCGGACAGGGGGCCACTCGCACAGATACGCAGTATTTT

v_gene: TRBV12-5
j_gene: TRBJ2-5
d_gene: TRBD1
abundance: few
CDR3aa: CASGRGDREWETQYF
CDR3nt: TGTGCTAGTGGTCGAGGGGACAGGGAGTGGGAGACCCAGTACTTC

v_gene: TRBV5-1
j_gene: TRBJ2-5
d_gene: NA
abundance: many
CDR3aa: CASSTTGLLQETQYF
CDR3nt: TGCGCCAGCAGCACGACAGGCCTCCTTCAAGAGACCCAGTACTTC

v_gene: TRBV27
j_gene: TRBJ2-1
d_gene: TRBD1
abundance: many
CDR3aa: CASSLWGQGYNEQFF
CDR3nt: TGTGCCAGCAGTTTATGGGGACAGGGGTACAATGAGCAGTTCTTC

v_gene: TRBV4-1
j_gene: TRBJ1-3
d_gene: NA
abundance: many
CDR3aa: CASSQGYSGNTIYF
CDR3nt: TGCGCCAGCAGCCAAGGGTACTCTGGAAACACCATATATTTT

v_gene: TRBV20-1
j_gene: TRBJ2-3
d_gene: NA
abundance: NA
CDR3aa: CSARPYRRTDTQYF
CDR3nt: TGCAGTGCTCGTCCTTACCGCCGCACAGATACGCAGTATTTT

v_gene: TRBV12-3/TRBV12-4
j_gene: TRBJ2-1
d_gene: TRBD2
abundance: many
CDR3aa: CASSLFGGAGNEQFF
CDR3nt: TGTGCCAGCAGTTTATTCGGGGGGGCAGGGAATGAGCAGTTCTTC

v_gene: TRBV10-3
j_gene: TRBJ1-5
d_gene: NA
abundance: many
CDR3aa: CAISGGADQPQHF
CDR3nt: TGTGCCATCAGTGGGGGCGCAGATCAGCCCCAGCATTTT

v_gene: TRBV12-3/TRBV12-4
j_gene: TRBJ2-4
d_gene: NA
abundance: NA
CDR3aa: CASSYEWGRDIQYF
CDR3nt: TGTGCCAGCAGCTACGAATGGGGACGGGACATTCAGTACTTC

v_gene: TRBV5-1
j_gene: TRBJ2-5
d_gene: NA
abundance: NA
CDR3aa: CASSLRGIRQETQYF
CDR3nt: TGCGCCAGCAGCTTACGGGGGATTAGACAAGAGACCCAGTACTTC

v_gene: TRBV5-1
j_gene: TRBJ2-5
d_gene: NA
abundance: many
CDR3aa: CASSLGRVDQETQYF
CDR3nt: TGCGCCAGCAGCTTAGGCAGGGTTGACCAAGAGACCCAGTACTTC

v_gene: TRBV25-1
j_gene: TRBJ2-3
d_gene: TRBD2
abundance: many
CDR3aa: CASSQTPSGDTQYF
CDR3nt: TGTGCCAGCAGTCAAACACCTAGCGGGGATACGCAGTATTTT

v_gene: TRBV7-3
j_gene: TRBJ2-1
d_gene: TRBD2
abundance: few
CDR3aa: CASSLLAGEYNEQFF
CDR3nt: TGTGCCAGCAGCTTACTGGCGGGAGAGTACAATGAGCAGTTCTTC

v_gene: TRBV24-1
j_gene: TRBJ2-5
d_gene: NA
abundance: NA
CDR3aa: CATYVGWGQLHQETQYF
CDR3nt: TGTGCCACCTATGTCGGGTGGGGACAACTCCACCAAGAGACCCAGTACTTC

v_gene: TRBV7-9
j_gene: TRBJ2-7
d_gene: NA
abundance: few
CDR3aa: CASSFQDSPYEQYF
CDR3nt: TGTGCCAGCAGCTTCCAGGACAGTCCCTACGAGCAGTACTTC

v_gene: TRBV6-2/TRBV6-3
j_gene: TRBJ1-6
d_gene: NA
abundance: few
CDR3aa: CASWWGENSPLHF
CDR3nt: TGTGCCAGCTGGTGGGGAGAGAATTCACCCCTCCACTTT

v_gene: TRBV12-3/TRBV12-4
j_gene: TRBJ2-1
d_gene: TRBD2
abundance: many
CDR3aa: CAILAGNIHEQFF
CDR3nt: TGTGCCATCCTAGCGGGGAATATCCATGAGCAGTTCTTC

v_gene: TRBV5-1
j_gene: TRBJ2-2
d_gene: NA
abundance: many
CDR3aa: CASSSTVGTGELFF
CDR3nt: TGCGCCAGCAGCTCCACGGTGGGGACCGGGGAGCTGTTTTTT

v_gene: TRBV10-3
j_gene: TRBJ2-1
d_gene: NA
abundance: few
CDR3aa: CAISESDARTHNEQFF
CDR3nt: TGTGCCATCAGTGAGTCTGACGCGCGGACCCACAATGAGCAGTTCTTC

v_gene: TRBV20-1
j_gene: TRBJ2-1
d_gene: NA
abundance: many
CDR3aa: CSASGVEGRFNEQFF
CDR3nt: TGCAGTGCTAGTGGGGTAGAGGGGCGCTTCAATGAGCAGTTCTTC

v_gene: TRBV12-3/TRBV12-4
j_gene: TRBJ1-2
d_gene: NA
abundance: many
CDR3aa: CASSPDGDYGYTF
CDR3nt: TGCGCCAGCAGCCCGGACGGGGATTATGGCTACACCTTC

v_gene: TRBV7-9
j_gene: TRBJ2-3
d_gene: TRBD2
abundance: few
CDR3aa: CASSQGTRASTDTQYF
CDR3nt: TGTGCCAGCAGCCAGGGGACTAGAGCTAGCACAGATACGCAGTATTTT

v_gene: TRBV12-3/TRBV12-4
j_gene: TRBJ2-7
d_gene: NA
abundance: many
CDR3aa: CASSSEQYPYEQYF
CDR3nt: TGTGCCAGCAGTTCCGAACAGTACCCCTACGAGCAGTACTTC

v_gene: TRBV25-1
j_gene: TRBJ2-5
d_gene: TRBD1
abundance: many
CDR3aa: CASTFPKTGIGETQYF
CDR3nt: TGTGCCAGCACTTTCCCTAAGACAGGGATTGGAGAGACCCAGTACTTC

v_gene: TRBV2
j_gene: TRBJ2-7
d_gene: NA
abundance: NA
CDR3aa: CASSEPLDEQYF
CDR3nt: TGTGCCAGCAGTGAGCCCCTGGACGAGCAGTACTTC

v_gene: TRBV10-3
j_gene: TRBJ2-7
d_gene: TRBD2
abundance: NA
CDR3aa: CASQTTSGTRLQYF
CDR3nt: TGTGCCAGCCAAACGACTAGCGGGACGAGGCTGCAGTACTTC

v_gene: TRBV7-8
j_gene: TRBJ2-5
d_gene: NA
abundance: few
CDR3aa: CASSLGRTIQETQYF
CDR3nt: TGTGCCAGCAGCTTAGGCCGGACTATTCAAGAGACCCAGTACTTC